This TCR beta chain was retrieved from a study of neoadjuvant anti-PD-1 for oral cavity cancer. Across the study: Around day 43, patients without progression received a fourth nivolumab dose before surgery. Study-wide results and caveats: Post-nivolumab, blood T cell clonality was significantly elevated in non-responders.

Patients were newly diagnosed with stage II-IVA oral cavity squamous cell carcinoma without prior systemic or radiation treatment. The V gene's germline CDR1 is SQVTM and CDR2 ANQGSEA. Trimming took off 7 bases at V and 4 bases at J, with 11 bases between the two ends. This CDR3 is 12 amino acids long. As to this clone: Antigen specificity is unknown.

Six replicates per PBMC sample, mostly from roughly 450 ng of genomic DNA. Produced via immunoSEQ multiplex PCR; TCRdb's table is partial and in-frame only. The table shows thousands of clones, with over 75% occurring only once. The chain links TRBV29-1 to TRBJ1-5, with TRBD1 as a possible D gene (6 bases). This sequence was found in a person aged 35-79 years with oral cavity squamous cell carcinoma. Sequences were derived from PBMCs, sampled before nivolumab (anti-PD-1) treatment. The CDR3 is CSARGGNQPQHF. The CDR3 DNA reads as TGCAGCGCGAGGGGGGGGAATCAGCCCCAGCATTTT.